Sequencing of this T cell receptor (beta chain) was carried out in a study of beta chain features in type 1 diabetes. The sequenced template was cDNA made from the entire isolated RNA. It was found that naive, central memory and regulatory T cell samples averaged about 3.57 million reads. Profiled with immunoSEQ multiplex PCR; TCRdb holds only in-frame clones, not every one. The sample has 300,000 to 400,000 clones, roughly an eighth seen once; the top ten hold roughly 0.015%. Trimming at V came to 0 bases and at J to 7 bases, leaving 1 base not matched to a gene. The CDR3 has 15 residues. Germline lookup yields CDR1 GTSNPN and CDR2 SVGIG (reference sequence). Whole-study findings and limits: Sequencing used cDNA, and cells with high TCR expression could therefore be over-represented. Shorter TCRB CDR3s, moderately but significantly so, were found in Type 1 diabetes patients in all four CD4+ subsets.

Post-sort purity exceeded 98% for all sorted populations. This clone was seen only a few times. Antigen: not known. This clonotype was sampled from a man between 18 and 35 years old in good health. The sample was naive CD4+ T cells from blood. J is TRBJ2-1 and V is TRBV30; 15 bases match TRBD2. In DNA, the CDR3 is TGTGCCTGGAGTGTGGGACTAGCGGGAGGTAATGAGCAGTTCTTC. Its translation: CAWSVGLAGGNEQFF.